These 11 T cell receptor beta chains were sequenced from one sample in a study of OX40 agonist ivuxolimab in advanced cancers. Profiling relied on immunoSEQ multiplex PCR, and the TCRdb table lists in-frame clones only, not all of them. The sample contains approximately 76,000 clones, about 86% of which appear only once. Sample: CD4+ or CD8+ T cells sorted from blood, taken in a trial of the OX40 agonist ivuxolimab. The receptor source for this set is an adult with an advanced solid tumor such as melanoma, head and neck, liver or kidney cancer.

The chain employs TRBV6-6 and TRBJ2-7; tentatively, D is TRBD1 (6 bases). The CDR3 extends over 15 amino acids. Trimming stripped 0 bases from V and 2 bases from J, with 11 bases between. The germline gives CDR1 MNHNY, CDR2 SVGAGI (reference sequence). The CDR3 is CASSYSNRATYEQYF. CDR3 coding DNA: TGTGCCAGCAGTTACTCGAACAGGGCAACCTACGAGCAGTACTTC.

The CDR3 DNA reads as TGTGCCAGCAGCTTGAGTAACCGGGACCCACAAAAACTGTTTTTT. Protein product: CASSLSNRDPQKLFF. The chain combines TRBV6-1 with TRBJ1-4; possibly TRBD1 for D (5 bases). The length of the CDR3 is 15 residues. The V end was cut by 6 bases, the J end by 9 bases, with 20 bases between. Germline V gene sequence: CDR1 MNHNS, CDR2 SASEGT.

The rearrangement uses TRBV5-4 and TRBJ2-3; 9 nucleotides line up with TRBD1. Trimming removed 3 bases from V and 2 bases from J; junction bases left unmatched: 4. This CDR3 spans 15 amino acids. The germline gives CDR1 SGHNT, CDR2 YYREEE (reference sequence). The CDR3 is CASSSQGALTDTQYF. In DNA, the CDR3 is TGTGCCAGCAGCTCACAGGGGGCCCTCACAGATACGCAGTATTTT.

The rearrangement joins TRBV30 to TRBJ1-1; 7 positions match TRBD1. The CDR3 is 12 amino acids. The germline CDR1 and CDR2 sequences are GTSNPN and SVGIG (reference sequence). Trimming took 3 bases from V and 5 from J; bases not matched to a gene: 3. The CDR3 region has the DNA TGTGCCTGGAGAAGGGGGCGTACTGAAGCTTTCTTT. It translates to CAWRRGRTEAFF.

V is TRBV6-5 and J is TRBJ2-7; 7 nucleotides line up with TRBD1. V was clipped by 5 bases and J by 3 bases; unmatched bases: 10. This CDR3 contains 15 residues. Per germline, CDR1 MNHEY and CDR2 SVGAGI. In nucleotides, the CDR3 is TGTGCCAGCAGTCGGGGACAGCGCCCGGACTACGAGCAGTACTTC. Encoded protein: CASSRGQRPDYEQYF.

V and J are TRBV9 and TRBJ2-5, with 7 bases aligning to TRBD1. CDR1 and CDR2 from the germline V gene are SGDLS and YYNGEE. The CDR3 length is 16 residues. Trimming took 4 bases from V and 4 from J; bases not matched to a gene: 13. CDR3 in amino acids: CASSPRQGREGETQYF. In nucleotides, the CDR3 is TGTGCCAGCAGCCCTAGACAGGGTCGAGAGGGAGAGACCCAGTACTTC.

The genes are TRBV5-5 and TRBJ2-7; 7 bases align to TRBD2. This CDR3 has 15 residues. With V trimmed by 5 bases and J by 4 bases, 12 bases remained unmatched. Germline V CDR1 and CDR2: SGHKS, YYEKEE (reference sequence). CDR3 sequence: CASRLGAGAGYEQYF. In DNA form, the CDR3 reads TGTGCCAGCAGACTAGGGGCGGGAGCTGGTTACGAGCAGTACTTC.

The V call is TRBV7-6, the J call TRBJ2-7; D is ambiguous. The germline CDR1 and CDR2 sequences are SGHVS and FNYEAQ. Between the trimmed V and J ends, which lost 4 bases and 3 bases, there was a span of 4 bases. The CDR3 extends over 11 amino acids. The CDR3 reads CASSSDYEQYF. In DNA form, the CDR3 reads TGTGCCAGCAGCTCGGACTACGAGCAGTACTTC.

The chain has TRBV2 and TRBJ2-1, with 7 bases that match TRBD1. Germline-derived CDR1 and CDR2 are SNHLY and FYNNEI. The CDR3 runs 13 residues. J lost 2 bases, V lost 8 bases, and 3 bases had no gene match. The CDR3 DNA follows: TGTGCCAGCGGGACAGCTACCTACAATGAGCAGTTCTTC. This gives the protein CASGTATYNEQFF.

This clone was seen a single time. CDR3 protein: CASSTRTGYYEQYF. Here the CDR3 DNA reads TGCGCCAGCAGCACCCGGACAGGGTACTACGAGCAGTACTTC. The chain uses TRBV5-1 and TRBJ2-7, with 8 bases identical to TRBD1. V lost 4 bases to trimming and J lost 3 bases; unmatched junction nucleotides: 6. The CDR3 runs to 14 residues. Germline V lookup: CDR1 SGHRS, CDR2 YFSETQ. The full variable domain, completed using reference TRBV5-1 and TRBJ2-7, is KAGVTQTPRYLIKTRGQQVTLSCSPISGHRSVSWYQQTPGQGLQFLFEYFSETQRNKGNFPGRFSGRQFSNSRSEMNVSTLELGDSALYLCASSTRTGYYEQYFGPGTRLTVT.

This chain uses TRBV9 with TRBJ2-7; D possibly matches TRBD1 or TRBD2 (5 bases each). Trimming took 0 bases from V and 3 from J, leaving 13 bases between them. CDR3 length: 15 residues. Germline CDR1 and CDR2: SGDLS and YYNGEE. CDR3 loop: CASSVGHSGSYEQYF. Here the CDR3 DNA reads TGTGCCAGCAGCGTAGGCCATTCAGGGAGCTACGAGCAGTACTTC.